Each of the 31 T cell receptor beta chains below was sequenced from the same sample in a study of blood T cells in healthy people across ages. For the second PCR, which ran for about 6 to 11 cycles, a sample-barcoded 5' primer and a J-beta primer mix were used. TCRdb passed the 5' RACE reads through MiXCR, listing each CDR3 protein once. The sample gives about 1,000,000 distinct CDR3 sequences, 40% to 50% of which show up once; approximately 17% is in the top ten. Material: blood. The receptors were gathered from a woman aged 60 to 75 in good health.

The chain employs TRBV28 and TRBJ2-7; D uncertain. CDR1 MDHEN and CDR2 SYDVKM come from the germline V gene. The V gene lost 6 bases and the J gene lost 0 bases, with 12 bases spanning the gap. The CDR3 sequence is 14 residues long. In DNA form, the CDR3 reads TGTGCCAGCAGGGGTGGGGTGAGCTCCTACGAGCAGTACTTC. This encodes CASRGGVSSYEQYF.

This clonotype occurred a few times. This chain connects TRBV7-2 to TRBJ1-1; no reliable D call. V was cut by 5 bases and J by 1 base, with 14 bases left in between. Germline loops: CDR1 SGHTA, CDR2 FQGNSA. This CDR3 has 15 amino acids. The CDR3 DNA reads TGTGCCAGCAGCCGTTCAGTGAACGCGAACACTGAAGCTTTCTTT. Amino acids: CASSRSVNANTEAFF.

This sequence joins TRBV7-2 and TRBJ2-7; the match to TRBD2 covers 10 bases. CDR1 and CDR2 (germline): SGHTA, FQGNSA. The CDR3 sequence is 15 residues long. After removal of 0 bases from V and 6 bases from J, the junction contained 5 bases not matched to a gene. CDR3 sequence: CASSLAAGGMSEQYF. DNA for the CDR3: TGTGCCAGCAGCTTAGCAGCGGGAGGGATGAGCGAGCAGTACTTC.

V usage is TRBV2 and J usage is TRBJ1-5, with no clear D. V was pared by 3 bases and J by 0 bases, with 9 bases between. The CDR3 runs to 15 residues. The germline V gene encodes CDR1 SNHLY and CDR2 FYNNEI. The chain's CDR3 is CASSDRTYSNQPQHF. CDR3 nucleotide sequence: TGTGCCAGCAGTGACAGGACTTATAGCAATCAGCCCCAGCATTTT. Drawing the rest from reference TRBV2 and TRBJ1-5, the complete variable domain is EPEVTQTPSHQVTQMGQEVILRCVPISNHLYFYWYRQILGQKVEFLVSFYNNEISEKSEIFDDQFSVERPDGSNFTLKIRSTKLEDSAMYFCASSDRTYSNQPQHFGDGTRLSIL.

On this clonotype itself: At one of its ends the junction is not consistent with the germline gene, which may arise from a read error. The J gene is TRBJ2-3, the V gene TRBV5-5; possibly TRBD2 for D (6 bases). The CDR3 totals 13 residues. CDR1 is SGHKS, CDR2 YYEKEE, per germline (reference sequence). The CDR3 nucleotides are TGTGCCAGCAGTTTCGAGCCGGGAGATACGGAGTATTTT. Its protein product is CASSFEPGDTEYF.

This clonotype was detected a few times. V gene TRBV6-2 or TRBV6-3 combines with J gene TRBJ2-7; a possible D gene is TRBD1 (6 bases). V gave up 6 bases and J gave up 9 bases, with 18 bases separating them. Per germline, CDR1 MNHEY and CDR2 SVGEGT. The CDR3 covers 13 residues. DNA of the CDR3: TGTGCCAGCAGCGAACGAACAGGGATGGGGCAGTACTTC. Its translation: CASSERTGMGQYF.

The chain employs TRBV10-3 and TRBJ1-1; D is uncertain. This CDR3 contains 13 residues. V was shortened by 3 bases and J by 4 bases, with 9 bases between the two germline ends. Germline values: CDR1 ENHRY, CDR2 SYGVKD. CDR3: CAISDSVGTEAFF. For the CDR3, the DNA is TGTGCCATCAGTGATTCGGTTGGCACTGAAGCTTTCTTT.

The V call is TRBV20-1, the J call TRBJ2-5, with D possibly being TRBD1 or TRBD2 (5 bases each). CDR3 length: 15 amino acids. Germline loops: CDR1 DFQATT, CDR2 SNEGSKA (reference sequence). Trimming removed 3 bases at V and 11 bases at J, with 25 bases between. The CDR3 here is CSARSSRGPYNEQYF. CDR3 bases: TGCAGTGCTAGGAGCTCCCGGGGACCCTACAATGAGCAGTACTTC.

Written as DNA, the CDR3 is TGCGCCAGCAGCTTTGGGATTCGGGACACCCGACATAGCTCCTACGAGCAGTACTTC. Translation: CASSFGIRDTRHSSYEQYF. The chain employs TRBV5-1 and TRBJ2-7; maybe TRBD1 (6 bases). Trimming removed 2 bases from V and 0 bases from J, with 24 bases in between. Germline values: CDR1 SGHRS, CDR2 YFSETQ. The CDR3 covers 19 residues.

Comments on this clonotype: One end of the junction fails to match germline, which may point to a read error. The V gene is TRBV27, the J gene TRBJ1-4; 12 positions match TRBD1. Germline V CDR1 and CDR2: MNHEY, SMNVEV (reference sequence). The length of the CDR3 is 18 residues. The CDR3 loop is CVSSFRGTGGPTNEKLFF. In nucleotides, the CDR3 is TGTGTCAGCAGTTTCCGCGGGACAGGGGGCCCAACTAATGAAAAACTGTTTTTT.

The chain combines TRBV6-1 with TRBJ1-2, with 7 bases that match TRBD1. CDR1 and CDR2 (germline): MNHNS, SASEGT. The V segment lost 4 bases and the J segment 8 bases; nucleotides outside the gene matches: 10. The CDR3 contains 14 residues. The CDR3 DNA is TGTGCCAGCAGTGCCGGGACAGCGCTCGGGGGCTACACCTTC. It translates to CASSAGTALGGYTF.

This clonotype has just a few counts. The chain uses TRBV27 and TRBJ2-7; D is undetermined. The J call may not be correct, given that the DNA end is closer to TRBJ2-5. The CDR3 sequence is 14 residues long. Germline CDR1 is MNHEY and CDR2 is SMNVEV (reference sequence). CDR3 region: CASTLIHPTETQYF. The CDR3 nucleotides read TGTGCCAGCACCCTAATACATCCTACGGAGACCCAGTACTTC.

The chain is built from TRBV29-1 and TRBJ2-7, with 9 positions matching TRBD2. The CDR3 totals 13 residues. V was clipped by 4 bases and J by 6 bases; unmatched bases: 7. Germline assignment: CDR1 SQVTM and CDR2 ANQGSEA. This CDR3 is CSVGIAGVGEQYF. In DNA form, the CDR3 reads TGCAGCGTTGGAATAGCGGGGGTAGGCGAGCAGTACTTC.

The chain joins TRBV2 to TRBJ1-1; no clear D gene. V lost 0 bases and J 4 bases, leaving 12 bases between the germline ends. This CDR3 comprises 15 residues. CDR1 and CDR2 (germline): SNHLY, FYNNEI. CDR3 region: CASSEAYGKGTEAFF. CDR3 sequence (DNA): TGTGCCAGCAGTGAAGCCTACGGAAAGGGCACTGAAGCTTTCTTT.

This chain uses TRBV6-2 or TRBV6-3 with TRBJ2-5; 8 nucleotides line up with TRBD2. Germline V gene sequence: CDR1 MNHEY, CDR2 SVGEGT. Losses at the gene ends were 6 bases for V and 3 bases for J; bases not matched to a gene: 9. The CDR3 covers 15 residues. The CDR3 nucleotides read TGTGCCAGCAGACGGGAGGGCCCTAGGGAAGAGACCCAGTACTTC. Translating it yields CASRREGPREETQYF.

With regard to this clonotype: A read error is possible here, since a much larger clone lies one base away. This rearrangement joins TRBV5-6 to TRBJ2-7; no clear D. The CDR3 spans 14 residues. The germline V gene has CDR1 SGHDT and CDR2 YYEEEE. V shed 4 bases and J shed 7 bases, with 18 bases lying between them. The CDR3 loop reads CASSLSAASVEQYF. The CDR3 DNA is TGTGCCAGCAGCCTCTCAGCAGCTTCGGTTGAGCAGTACTTC. Full variable domain (missing parts from reference TRBV5-6 and TRBJ2-7): DAGVTQSPTHLIKTRGQQVTLRCSPKSGHDTVSWYQQALGQGPQFIFQYYEEEERQRGNFPDRFSGHQFPNYSSELNVNALLLGDSALYLCASSLSAASVEQYFGPGTRLTVT.

The chain employs TRBV27 and TRBJ2-5; D perhaps matches TRBD1 (5 bases). The closer fit of TRBJ2-7 to the DNA end suggests the J call may be wrong. This CDR3 has 13 amino acids. Per germline, CDR1 MNHEY and CDR2 SMNVEV (reference sequence). CDR3 in amino acids: CASSPYRWNEQYF. In nucleotides, the CDR3 is TGTGCCAGCAGTCCCTACAGGTGGAACGAGCAGTACTTC.

This clonotype was seen a handful of times. V gene TRBV11-1 combines with J gene TRBJ2-1; 10 nucleotides agree with TRBD2. The CDR3 is 15 residues long. The V gene end was trimmed by 4 bases and the J gene end by 5 bases; junction bases not matched to a gene: 5. CDR1 is SGHAT, CDR2 FQDESV, per germline (reference sequence). The CDR3 spells CASSSGTSVHNEQFF. CDR3 bases: TGTGCCAGCAGCTCCGGGACTAGCGTACACAATGAGCAGTTCTTC.

In its sample, this clonotype was seen a few times. The chain links TRBV10-3 to TRBJ2-1; tentative D call: TRBD1 (5 bases). Germline-derived CDR1 and CDR2 are ENHRY and SYGVKD. The V end was cut by 0 bases, the J end by 2 bases, with 14 bases between. This CDR3 is 17 amino acids long. This chain's CDR3 is CAISESGQGLTYNEQFF. The CDR3 DNA reads as TGTGCCATCAGTGAGTCGGGGCAGGGATTAACCTACAATGAGCAGTTCTTC.

This clonotype was counted only a few times. The gene calls are TRBV12-3 or TRBV12-4 and TRBJ2-1, with D tentatively TRBD2 (6 bases). V lost 5 bases and J lost 9, with 14 bases in between. The CDR3 loop spans 13 amino acids. The CDR3 loop is CASSLLRGGEQFF. The CDR3 region has the DNA TGTGCCAGCAGTCTTTTGCGGGGAGGTGAGCAGTTCTTC.

This rearrangement joins TRBV12-3 or TRBV12-4 to TRBJ2-5; 7 bases are shared with TRBD2. Losses at the gene ends were 8 bases for V and 2 bases for J; bases not matched to a gene: 8. The CDR3 is 14 residues long. The CDR3 coding sequence is TGTGCCAGCTCGTTTCGGGGGGTACAAGAGACCCAGTACTTC. The encoded protein is CASSFRGVQETQYF.

This clonotype was found a few times. The chain is built from TRBV29-1 and TRBJ2-1; 9 bases are shared with TRBD1. Germline assignment: CDR1 SQVTM and CDR2 ANQGSEA. Trimming took 3 bases from V and 0 from J; bases not matched to a gene: 3. The CDR3 has 15 amino acids. CDR3 sequence reads: CSVDGQGSSYNEQFF. For the CDR3, the DNA is TGCAGCGTTGACGGACAGGGGAGCTCCTACAATGAGCAGTTCTTC.

V is TRBV5-1 and J is TRBJ2-7; 8 bases map to TRBD1. Germline CDR1 reads SGHRS; CDR2 reads YFSETQ. The CDR3 totals 13 residues. Trimming removed 7 bases from V and 3 bases from J; junction bases left unmatched: 6. The CDR3 loop is CASQGQGIYEQYF. In nucleotides, the CDR3 is TGCGCCAGCCAAGGACAGGGAATCTACGAGCAGTACTTC.

The gene calls are TRBV20-1 and TRBJ2-7; D unresolved. This CDR3 region has 13 residues. Trimming removed 4 bases from V and 3 bases from J, with 13 bases in between. Germline loops: CDR1 DFQATT, CDR2 SNEGSKA (reference sequence). This chain's CDR3 is CSATDQVNYEQYF. The CDR3 DNA sequence: TGCAGTGCTACTGACCAGGTAAACTACGAGCAGTACTTC.

This rearrangement joins TRBV6-1 to TRBJ2-5; 7 nucleotides line up with TRBD1. Germline values: CDR1 MNHNS, CDR2 SASEGT. Trimming removed 6 bases from V and 4 bases from J; junction bases left unmatched: 8. This CDR3 is built from 14 residues. CDR3 DNA: TGTGCCAGCAGGGACAGGAGAGCGACAGAGACCCAGTACTTC. Protein sequence: CASRDRRATETQYF.

This clonotype was observed a few times. V gene TRBV7-2 combines with J gene TRBJ2-4, with D unresolved. CDR1 SGHTA and CDR2 FQGNSA come from the germline V gene. CDR3 size: 13 residues. V dropped 4 bases and J dropped 3 bases, with 7 bases sitting between them. The CDR3 DNA is TGTGCCAGCAGCTCCTGGAGCAAAAACATTCAGTACTTC. It translates to CASSSWSKNIQYF.

The rearrangement links TRBV27 to TRBJ2-4, with D hard to call. This CDR3 contains 13 residues. V was clipped by 3 bases and J by 9 bases, with 12 bases between them. Germline V gene sequence: CDR1 MNHEY, CDR2 SMNVEV (reference sequence). This CDR3 is CASSFATTGIQYF. Written as DNA, the CDR3 is TGTGCCAGCAGTTTCGCCACGACGGGCATTCAGTACTTC.

This clonotype was counted a single time. The genes are TRBV20-1 and TRBJ2-5; the match to TRBD2 covers 7 bases. Germline-derived CDR1 and CDR2 are DFQATT and SNEGSKA (reference sequence). The V gene end was trimmed by 6 bases and the J gene end by 11 bases; junction bases not matched to a gene: 21. The CDR3 has 15 residues. DNA of the CDR3: TGCAGTGCCAGACCTCCGGGACTACCGATGGGGGAGCAGTACTTC. Protein product: CSARPPGLPMGEQYF.

The chain combines TRBV5-1 with TRBJ2-5; 10 nucleotides align to TRBD2. This CDR3 has 16 amino acids. The germline V gene encodes CDR1 SGHRS and CDR2 YFSETQ. V gave up 3 bases and J gave up 5 bases; unmatched junction bases: 10. CDR3 loop: CASSWTASGSIETQYF. The CDR3 DNA sequence: TGCGCCAGCAGCTGGACGGCTAGCGGGAGTATTGAGACCCAGTACTTC.

The V gene is TRBV20-1, the J gene TRBJ2-7, with TRBD1 matching 9 bases. Germline trimming cut 6 bases from V and 0 bases from J; bases unmatched to any gene: 9. The length of the CDR3 is 15 residues. Germline V gene lookup returns CDR1 DFQATT and CDR2 SNEGSKA (reference sequence). The CDR3: CSASPGTGISYEQYF. For the CDR3, the DNA is TGCAGTGCGAGTCCCGGGACAGGGATCTCCTACGAGCAGTACTTC.

This clonotype was detected only a few times. The CDR3 loop is CASSPRTSARGYNEQFF. DNA of the CDR3: TGTGCCAGCAGCCCGCGGACTAGCGCAAGGGGTTACAATGAGCAGTTCTTC. The chain links TRBV7-8 to TRBJ2-1, with TRBD2 matching 9 bases. The germline V gene encodes CDR1 SGHVS and CDR2 FQNEAQ. The CDR3 covers 17 residues. V trimming: 5 bases; J trimming: 4 bases; junction bases outside the gene matches: 12.